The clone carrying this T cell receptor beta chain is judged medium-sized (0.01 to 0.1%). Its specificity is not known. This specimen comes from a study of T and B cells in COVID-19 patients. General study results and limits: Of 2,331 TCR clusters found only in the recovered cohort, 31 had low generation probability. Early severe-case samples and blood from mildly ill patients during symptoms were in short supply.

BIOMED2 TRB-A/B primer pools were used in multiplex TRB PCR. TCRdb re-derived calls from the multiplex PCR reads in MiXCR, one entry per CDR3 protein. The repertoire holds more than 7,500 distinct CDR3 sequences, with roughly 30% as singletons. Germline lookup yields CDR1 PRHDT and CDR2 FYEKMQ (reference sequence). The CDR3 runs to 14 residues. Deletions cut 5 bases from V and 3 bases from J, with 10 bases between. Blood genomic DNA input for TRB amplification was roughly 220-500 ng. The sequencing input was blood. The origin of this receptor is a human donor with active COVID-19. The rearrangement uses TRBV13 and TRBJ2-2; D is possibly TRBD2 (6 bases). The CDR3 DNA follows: TGTGCCAGCAGCGTGTGGGAGGACACCGGGGAGCTGTTTTTT. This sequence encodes CASSVWEDTGELFF.